These 18 T cell receptor beta chains originate from one sample sequenced in a study of blood T cell repertoires in COVID-19. Assay used: immunoSEQ multiplex PCR; TCRdb lists only in-frame clones, some missing. Of approximately 340,000 clones in the sample, 87% were seen once. The sample taken for sequencing was peripheral blood. Receptors originate from a man aged 25 to 40 with COVID-19, enrolled during active disease.

The chain carries TRBV29-1 and TRBJ2-5; D is unclear. V lost 2 bases to trimming and J lost 4 bases, with 11 bases between them. Germline loops: CDR1 SQVTM, CDR2 ANQGSEA. The length of the CDR3 is 13 residues. The CDR3 nucleotides read TGCAGCGTTGAACGGAGCCCCCCAGAGACCCAGTACTTC. Its translation is CSVERSPPETQYF. Variable domain in full (rest from reference TRBV29-1 and TRBJ2-5): SAVISQKPSRDICQRGTSLTIQCQVDSQVTMMFWYRQQPGQSLTLIATANQGSEATYESGFVIDKFPISRPNLTFSTLTVSNMSPEDSSIYLCSVERSPPETQYFGPGTRLLVL.

The chain recombines TRBV30 with TRBJ2-1; D gene unclear. CDR1 GTSNPN and CDR2 SVGIG come from the germline V gene (reference sequence). The CDR3 is 12 amino acids. Trimming stripped 1 base from V and 4 bases from J, with 5 bases between. In nucleotides, the CDR3 is TGTGCCTGGAGTGGGAGATACAATGAGCAGTTCTTC. Its protein is CAWSGRYNEQFF. The complete variable domain, with remaining parts taken from reference TRBV30 and TRBJ2-1, reads SQTIHQWPATLVQPVGSPLSLECTVEGTSNPNLYWYRQAAGRGLQLLFYSVGIGQISSEVPQNLSASRPQDRQFILSSKKLLLSDSGFYLCAWSGRYNEQFFGPGTRLTVL.

The rearrangement links TRBV18 to TRBJ2-5; 8 bases line up with TRBD2. Germline V gene lookup returns CDR1 KGHSH and CDR2 LQKENI. The length of the CDR3 is 15 residues. With V trimmed by 3 bases and J by 1 base, 4 bases remained unmatched. The CDR3 spells CASSPSAGGQETQYF. The DNA for the CDR3 is TGTGCCAGCTCACCCTCGGCGGGGGGCCAAGAGACCCAGTACTTC.

The V call is TRBV7-2, the J call TRBJ1-5, with TRBD1 identical over 7 bases. Germline V gene lookup returns CDR1 SGHTA and CDR2 FQGNSA. Losses at the gene ends were 3 bases for V and 0 bases for J; bases not matched to a gene: 5. The CDR3 contains 16 residues. Here the CDR3 reads CASSFTGANSNQPQHF. The CDR3 coding sequence is TGTGCCAGCAGCTTCACAGGGGCTAATAGCAATCAGCCCCAGCATTTT. Complete variable domain (other parts from reference TRBV7-2 and TRBJ1-5): GAGVSQSPSNKVTEKGKDVELRCDPISGHTALYWYRQSLGQGLEFLIYFQGNSAPDKSGLPSDRFSAERTGGSVSTLTIQRTQQEDSAVYLCASSFTGANSNQPQHFGDGTRLSIL.

The rearrangement joins TRBV10-3 to TRBJ2-7; TRBD2 might be the D (6 bases). The germline CDR1 and CDR2 sequences are ENHRY and SYGVKD. The V end lost 3 bases, the J end lost 2 bases, and 14 bases lay between the germline ends. There are 15 residues in the CDR3. This chain's CDR3 is CAISERAGHTYEQYF. The CDR3 region has the DNA TGTGCCATCAGTGAAAGAGCGGGCCACACCTACGAGCAGTACTTC.

Points on this clone: Other DNA sequences in the sample encode the same CDR3. V usage is TRBV18 and J usage is TRBJ2-5; 7 nucleotides line up with TRBD2. This CDR3 is 14 amino acids long. Germline assignment: CDR1 KGHSH and CDR2 LQKENI. V gave up 0 bases and J gave up 2 bases; unmatched junction bases: 0. CDR3 bases: TGTGCCAGCTCACCACCTAGCGGGCAAGAGACCCAGTACTTC. It is translated as CASSPPSGQETQYF.

This sequence joins TRBV7-3 and TRBJ1-1; D ambiguous. The CDR3 has 12 residues. Per the germline V gene, CDR1 is SGHTA and CDR2 is FQGTGA. The V and J ends lost 4 bases and 5 bases respectively, with 8 bases between them. The DNA of the CDR3 is TGTGCCAGCAGCTCCTCGCGGACTGAAGCTTTCTTT. Translated: CASSSSRTEAFF.

The V call is TRBV9, the J call TRBJ1-4, with D tentatively TRBD1 (6 bases). V dropped 4 bases and J dropped 6 bases, with 13 bases sitting between them. Germline V gene lookup returns CDR1 SGDLS and CDR2 YYNGEE. This CDR3 is 14 amino acids long. The DNA of the CDR3 is TGTGCCAGCAGCTGGGGGGGCGGCGATGAAAAACTGTTTTTT. This encodes CASSWGGGDEKLFF. Together with reference TRBV9 and TRBJ1-4, the CDR3 gives the full variable domain: DSGVTQTPKHLITATGQRVTLRCSPRSGDLSVYWYQQSLDQGLQFLIQYYNGEERAKGNILERFSAQQFPDLHSELNLSSLELGDSALYFCASSWGGGDEKLFFGSGTQLSVL.

V is TRBV7-2 and J is TRBJ2-4; 9 bases are a match to TRBD1. The CDR3 has 14 residues. With V trimmed by 0 bases and J by 8 bases, 2 bases remained unmatched. Germline CDR1 and CDR2: SGHTA and FQGNSA. The CDR3 spells CASSLATGGHIQYF. The CDR3 DNA is TGTGCCAGCAGCTTAGCGACAGGGGGACACATTCAGTACTTC.

The rearrangement uses TRBV4-2 and TRBJ2-7; 9 nucleotides align to TRBD2. The germline V gene has CDR1 LGHNA and CDR2 YNFKEQ. The V gene end was trimmed by 0 bases and the J gene end by 1 base; junction bases not matched to a gene: 7. CDR3 size: 17 residues. For the CDR3, the DNA is TGTGCCAGCAGCCAAGAAGTCCTAGCGGGGACGTCCTACGAGCAGTACTTC. Protein sequence: CASSQEVLAGTSYEQYF.

A remark on this clone: In the same sample, other DNA sequences code for this CDR3. The rearrangement uses TRBV27 and TRBJ1-2, with 8 positions matching TRBD1. Trimming removed 2 bases from V and 2 bases from J; junction bases left unmatched: 1. The CDR3 loop spans 14 amino acids. CDR1 and CDR2 from the germline V gene are MNHEY and SMNVEV (reference sequence). CDR3 amino acids: CASSLDRGNYGYTF. The CDR3, as DNA: TGTGCCAGCAGTTTAGACAGGGGAAACTATGGCTACACCTTC.

The chain has TRBV20-1 and TRBJ1-1; D not resolved. Trimming removed 6 bases from V and 8 bases from J, with 13 bases in between. The CDR3 consists of 11 residues. The germline V gene has CDR1 DFQATT and CDR2 SNEGSKA (reference sequence). As DNA, the CDR3 is TGCAGTGCCCGGACTGGCTCCGAAGCTTTCTTT. It translates to CSARTGSEAFF.

The rearrangement joins TRBV30 to TRBJ1-1, with 9 positions matching TRBD1. The J segment lost 5 bases and the V segment lost 4 bases, leaving 8 bases of the junction unmatched. The CDR3 is made up of 14 amino acids. Germline V gene data show CDR1 as GTSNPN and CDR2 as SVGIG (reference sequence). The CDR3: CAWMSYRGLTEAFF. The CDR3, as DNA: TGTGCCTGGATGTCGTACAGGGGGCTTACTGAAGCTTTCTTT.

The J gene is TRBJ1-2, the V gene TRBV9; D ambiguous. CDR1 SGDLS and CDR2 YYNGEE come from the germline V gene. The CDR3 has 16 amino acids. Trimming took 3 bases from V and 2 from J, leaving 17 bases between them. Here the CDR3 DNA reads TGTGCCAGCAGCGCGAGGACTAGTCAAGGGAACTATGGCTACACCTTC. Amino acid sequence: CASSARTSQGNYGYTF. Looking up the rest from reference TRBV9 and TRBJ1-2 gives the full variable domain: DSGVTQTPKHLITATGQRVTLRCSPRSGDLSVYWYQQSLDQGLQFLIQYYNGEERAKGNILERFSAQQFPDLHSELNLSSLELGDSALYFCASSARTSQGNYGYTFGSGTRLTVV.

The chain carries TRBV19 and TRBJ2-7; 7 bases align to TRBD1. V lost 4 bases and J lost 5; bases outside the gene matches: 11. CDR1 is LNHDA, CDR2 SQIVND, per germline (reference sequence). This CDR3 region has 15 residues. Here the CDR3 reads CASSTQGSIGDEQYF. CDR3 sequence (DNA): TGTGCCAGTAGTACACAGGGGTCTATTGGGGACGAGCAGTACTTC.

This clone came up once. The chain couples TRBV11-2 to TRBJ1-1, with D hard to call. The CDR3 length is 14 residues. Germline-derived CDR1 and CDR2 are SGHAT and FQNNGV. The V and J ends lost 5 bases and 6 bases respectively, with 16 bases between them. The CDR3 reads CASSPPTAGSEAFF. Here the CDR3 DNA reads TGTGCCAGCAGCCCCCCAACAGCGGGGTCTGAAGCTTTCTTT.

This clone has only one observation. This chain joins TRBV3-1 (or the pseudogene TRBV3-2) and TRBJ2-7, with 11 nucleotides matching TRBD1. J was trimmed by 0 bases and V by 4 bases; bases with no gene match: 2. This CDR3 comprises 15 residues. CDR1 is LGHDT and CDR2 is YNNKEL in the germline V gene (reference sequence). The CDR3 bases are TGTGCCAGCAGCCGGACAGGGGGCTTCTCCTACGAGCAGTACTTC. It translates to CASSRTGGFSYEQYF.

A few counts support this clone. This chain joins TRBV11-1 and TRBJ1-5, with D possibly TRBD1 on 6 matching bases. Germline V gene sequence: CDR1 SGHAT, CDR2 FQDESV (reference sequence). V lost 2 bases to trimming and J lost 3 bases, with 11 bases between them. The CDR3 contains 15 residues. The CDR3 coding sequence is TGTGCCAGCAGCTTATCAGGGGCCTCCAATCAGCCCCAGCATTTT. Translation: CASSLSGASNQPQHF.